This is a list of T cell receptor beta chains from one sample in a study of blood T cell repertoires in COVID-19. Profiled with immunoSEQ multiplex PCR; TCRdb holds only in-frame clones, not every one. This sample has some 74,000 clones, with approximately 88% found just once. The sample consisted of peripheral blood. The receptors were sampled from a woman of 80 years or more with acute or convalescent COVID-19. CDR3s include the opening cysteine and the closing phenylalanine or tryptophan.

J gene	V gene	CDR3 protein
TRBJ1-2	TRBV2	CASSEGQPYGYTF
TRBJ2-5	TRBV5-4	CASSSKRDAETQYF
TRBJ1-4	TRBV5-5	CASSLDGGAGEKLFF
TRBJ2-3	TRBV25-1	CASRGGDTQYF
TRBJ1-6	TRBV27	CASSWSSYNSPLHF
TRBJ2-7	TRBV4-1	CASSRQIGASSYEQYF
TRBJ1-1	TRBV4-2	CASSQDVGTGRTEAFF
TRBJ2-3	TRBV9	CASSSRTGEGGDTQYF
TRBJ1-1	TRBV5-6	CASSRSAGNTEAFF
TRBJ1-2	TRBV5-1	CASSLSGQGARGYTF
TRBJ1-1	TRBV5-1	CASSFGVGGTEAFF
TRBJ2-5	TRBV4-2	CASSQERGSFQETQYF
TRBJ2-2	TRBV3-1/TRBV3-2	CASTTLSSGGELFF
TRBJ2-3	TRBV5-1	CASSAGSGAGGSTDTQYF
TRBJ2-7	TRBV10-3	CASRTSGEQYF
TRBJ2-7	TRBV7-9	CASSSPSGGTYEQYF
TRBJ2-3	TRBV14	CASSQDGQMSGYQHTQYF
TRBJ2-1	TRBV19	CASSIGPGSGGYNEQFF
TRBJ1-1	TRBV12-3/TRBV12-4	CASRSWREAFF
TRBJ2-3	TRBV6-5	CASSSGLKSTDTQYF
TRBJ1-5	TRBV27	CASSPGRAQHF
TRBJ1-2	TRBV29-1	CSVEKSGYGYTF
TRBJ1-5	TRBV27	CASSDGNQPQHF
TRBJ1-2	TRBV12-3/TRBV12-4	CASSFGETYGYTF
TRBJ1-2	TRBV12-3/TRBV12-4	CASSQRPGNGYTF
TRBJ1-2	TRBV6-2/TRBV6-3	CASSYTDRGAYGYTF
TRBJ2-1	TRBV7-6	CASSLGTSGRSNEQFF
TRBJ1-2	TRBV10-3	CAISEGQVYGYTF
TRBJ1-2	TRBV19	CASSLFRGAYGYTF